One TCR beta chain is described in this entry. RNA amounts of about 0.5 to 1 ug underwent reverse transcription with random hexamers. Across 54 Vbeta and 13 Jbeta, TCR beta CDR3 was amplified with immunoSEQ multiplex PCR. TCRdb recomputed calls from the immunoSEQ multiplex PCR reads with MiXCR, one row per CDR3 protein. In the table there are approximately 100,000 distinct CDR3 sequences, around 90% of which are singletons. This record comes from a study of CD8 T cells in Susac syndrome. Germline-derived CDR1 and CDR2 are SQVTM and ANQGSEA. After removal of 6 bases from V and 0 bases from J, the junction contained 13 bases not matched to a gene. This CDR3 spans 16 amino acids. The authors carried out high-throughput sequencing of TCR beta. They applied it to CD8+ and CD4+ T cells obtained from blood.

Sequences were obtained from CD4+ T cells from PBMCs. J is TRBJ2-7 and V is TRBV29-1; TRBD1 agrees at 8 bases. The sequence was obtained from a human donor in good health. The CDR3: CSVGQAIFLSSYEQYF. DNA for the CDR3: TGCAGCGTGGGACAGGCCATTTTTTTGAGCTCCTACGAGCAGTACTTC.